This T cell receptor beta chain was found in a study of cytomegalovirus exposure and HLA in healthy donors. Germline lookup yields CDR1 LNHDA and CDR2 SQIVND (reference sequence). The V and J ends lost 5 bases and 0 bases respectively, with 10 bases between them. The CDR3 runs 14 residues. The PCR was carried out with 60 Vbeta primers and 13 Jbeta primers. Profiled with immunoSEQ multiplex PCR; TCRdb holds only in-frame clones, not every one. The top ten hold roughly 0.76% of the sample, which has about 180,000 clones, approximately 79% seen once. Concerning this clone: Its antigen is as yet unknown.

Overall study findings and caveats: Common viral pathogens (according to a later analysis) appeared linked to several of the most significant clusters. Cytomegalovirus-associated status was assigned to some 160 TCR beta chains. A classifier reportedly called cytomegalovirus status with high sensitivity and specificity.

Sample: PBMCs. This chain connects TRBV19 to TRBJ1-1; perhaps TRBD1 as D (6 bases). The receptor was isolated from a woman aged 40 to 49 in good health and CMV-seronegative. CDR3 DNA: TGTGCCAGTAGTTCGACAGGAGTGAACACTGAAGCTTTCTTT. As protein: CASSSTGVNTEAFF.